The 11 T cell receptor beta chains reported below all come from one sample, sequenced in a study of CD8+CD57+ T cells in acquired aplastic anemia (dated by TCRdb to between 2017 and 2018). The sequencer listed for this sample is Illumina HiSeq 2000. Genomic DNA was used as template for profiling of TCR beta VDJ combinations and CDR3 sequences. The public reads were quality trimmed at Q25 with fastp and then assembled into clones with MiXCR by TCRdb, keeping productive beta chains. CDR3 protein duplicates are merged, each entry listing the most common genes and DNA. Across this sample there are 150,000 to 200,000 distinct CDR3 sequences, with 40% to 50% seen only once. The ten largest clones add up to about 8.8% of the sample. Patients chosen for sequencing had shown expansion of CD8+CD57+ cells by flow cytometry. The sequenced sample consisted of sorted CD4+, CD8+, or CD8+CD57+ T cells (not recorded which) from PBMCs. Receptors originate from a human donor with aplastic anemia.

The CDR3 protein is CASSLLGYGYEQYF. CDR3 nucleotide sequence: TGTGCCAGCAGCTTATTAGGGTACGGCTACGAGCAGTACTTC. J is TRBJ2-7 and V is TRBV7-3; D remains ambiguous. V was cut by 2 bases and J by 3 bases, with 11 bases left in between. This CDR3 has 14 residues. Germline CDR1 is SGHTA and CDR2 is FQGTGA.

The table lists this clonotype with a few counts. The rearrangement joins TRBV29-1 to TRBJ2-3; perhaps TRBD1 as D (6 bases). Trimming removed 5 bases from V and 1 base from J, with 10 bases in between. Germline assignment: CDR1 SQVTM and CDR2 ANQGSEA. This CDR3 has 13 residues. The CDR3 region is CSVKRQGTDTQYF. CDR3 DNA: TGCAGCGTTAAACGACAGGGCACAGATACGCAGTATTTT.

This clonotype was detected ten times or more. The J gene is TRBJ2-5, the V gene TRBV10-3; D is undetermined. Germline CDR1 and CDR2: ENHRY and SYGVKD. The CDR3 is 16 residues long. The germline V and J ends were trimmed by 0 bases and 2 bases, with 13 bases remaining between them. CDR3: CAISESRYRLQETQYF. CDR3 in DNA: TGTGCCATCAGTGAGTCAAGGTACAGATTGCAAGAGACCCAGTACTTC.

This clonotype appeared many times. The gene calls are TRBV12-5 and TRBJ1-1; tentative D call: TRBD1 (6 bases). The germline V gene encodes CDR1 LGHNT and CDR2 FRNRAP. V was clipped by 8 bases and J by 2 bases, with 15 bases between them. CDR3 size: 14 residues. The CDR3 protein is CASRIGGHNTEAFF. CDR3 bases: TGTGCTAGTAGAATCGGGGGGCATAACACTGAAGCTTTCTTT. The full variable domain, in which reference TRBV12-5 and TRBJ1-1 provide the parts outside the CDR3, is DARVTQTPRHKVTEMGQEVTMRCQPILGHNTVFWYRQTMMQGLELLAYFRNRAPLDDSGMPKDRFSAEMPDATLATLKIQPSEPRDSAVYFCASRIGGHNTEAFFGQGTRLTVV.

On this clonotype itself: This could be a read error, since a much larger clone is one nucleotide away. This chain's CDR3 is CASSEIRTVEAFF. CDR3 in DNA: TGTGCCAGCAGTGAAATCCGGACAGTTGAAGCTTTCTTT. This chain links TRBV24-1 with TRBJ1-1; tentative D call: TRBD1 (6 bases). There are 13 residues in the CDR3. From germline, CDR1 is KGHDR and CDR2 SFDVKD.

This clonotype was detected a few times. This clone may be a read error of a much larger clone one base away. J is TRBJ2-1 and V is TRBV9; D call uncertain. V was cut by 4 bases and J by 4 bases, with 18 bases left in between. The CDR3 covers 16 residues. In germline, CDR1 is SGDLS, CDR2 YYNGEE. The CDR3 region is CASSTALANLYNEQFF. CDR3 in DNA: TGTGCCAGCAGCACTGCTCTGGCCAACCTTTACAATGAGCAGTTCTTC.

This clonotype has only a few counts. The rearrangement joins TRBV15 to TRBJ2-7; D may be TRBD1 or TRBD2 (5 bases each). Germline CDR1 reads LNHNV; CDR2 reads YYDKDF (reference sequence). V was shortened by 8 bases and J by 4 bases, with 12 bases between the two germline ends. The CDR3 has 12 residues. For the CDR3, the DNA is TGTGCCACCTCACCGTGGGGGTACGAGCAGTACTTC. Residues: CATSPWGYEQYF.

The genes are TRBV2 and TRBJ2-1; D gene unclear. The CDR3 is made up of 13 amino acids. CDR1 is SNHLY, CDR2 FYNNEI, per germline. With 7 bases removed from V and 11 bases from J, the gap between germline ends came to 18 bases. The CDR3 region has the DNA TGTGCCAGCATCCCTCAATTGACAATGAAGCAGTTCTTC. Its protein product is CASIPQLTMKQFF.

This clonotype was seen repeatedly, ten times or more. The genes are TRBV20-1 and TRBJ2-2, with no clear D. The CDR3 is made up of 14 amino acids. The germline V gene encodes CDR1 DFQATT and CDR2 SNEGSKA (reference sequence). V lost 5 bases and J lost 1, with 11 bases in between. The CDR3 loop is CSAPHEQNTGELFF. The CDR3, as DNA: TGCAGTGCTCCCCATGAGCAGAACACCGGGGAGCTGTTTTTT.

This clonotype came up many times. This chain links TRBV5-4 with TRBJ2-3, with D unresolved. This CDR3 contains 12 residues. The germline V and J ends were trimmed by 6 bases and 1 base, with 6 bases remaining between them. Germline CDR1 is SGHNT and CDR2 is YYREEE (reference sequence). The CDR3 here is CASNAGTDTQYF. CDR3 coding DNA: TGTGCCAGCAACGCGGGCACAGATACGCAGTATTTT.

This clonotype was observed a handful of times. This chain connects TRBV10-3 to TRBJ1-6, with 10 bases that match TRBD1. The CDR3 has 14 residues. Trimming removed 2 bases from V and 9 bases from J; junction bases left unmatched: 1. Germline V gives CDR1 ENHRY, CDR2 SYGVKD. CDR3 coding DNA: TGTGCCATCAGTGAGGACAGGGGGCTTTCACCCCTCCACTTT. Its translation: CAISEDRGLSPLHF.